The 2 T cell receptor beta chains below were found in one sample sequenced in a study of cytomegalovirus exposure and HLA in healthy donors. The PCR contained 60 Vbeta and 13 Jbeta primers. The protocol was immunoSEQ multiplex PCR, while the TCRdb copy is restricted to in-frame clones and leaves out a portion. The data show 150,000 to 200,000 clones, 87% seen once. The sample taken for sequencing was PBMCs. The source is a girl younger than two in good health and CMV-seronegative.

This chain joins TRBV5-1 and TRBJ2-1; 8 bases agree with TRBD2. With V trimmed by 0 bases and J by 3 bases, 11 bases remained unmatched. CDR1 SGHRS and CDR2 YFSETQ come from the germline V gene. This CDR3 region has 18 residues. CDR3 sequence reads: CASSLGVGGGGYYNEQFF. The CDR3 nucleotides read TGCGCCAGCAGCTTGGGAGTGGGTGGCGGGGGGTACTACAATGAGCAGTTCTTC.

The gene calls are TRBV30 and TRBJ1-1, with a possible D match to TRBD1 (5 bases). This CDR3 spans 16 amino acids. V dropped 0 bases and J dropped 1 base, with 15 bases sitting between them. The germline gives CDR1 GTSNPN, CDR2 SVGIG (reference sequence). CDR3 nucleotides: TGTGCCTGGAGTGTAAGGTATGGGGCGAAGAACACTGAAGCTTTCTTT. This sequence encodes CAWSVRYGAKNTEAFF. The full variable domain, completed using reference TRBV30 and TRBJ1-1, is SQTIHQWPATLVQPVGSPLSLECTVEGTSNPNLYWYRQAAGRGLQLLFYSVGIGQISSEVPQNLSASRPQDRQFILSSKKLLLSDSGFYLCAWSVRYGAKNTEAFFGQGTRLTVV.